Below are 7 T cell receptor beta chains sequenced from a single sample in a study of long-term antiretroviral therapy in people with HIV. Sequencing used immunoSEQ v3.0 at survey level. The assay was immunoSEQ multiplex PCR, and TCRdb's table has in-frame clones only and misses some. This table has about 17,000 clones, 88% appearing once. The specimen was unsorted PBMCs, collected 6.9 years after starting antiretroviral therapy. The origin of the receptors is a man between 50 and 59 years old with HIV.

The rearrangement links TRBV29-1 to TRBJ2-1; 8 nucleotides align to TRBD2. The ends lost 2 bases at V and 4 bases at J; junction bases unmatched: 4. This CDR3 has 14 amino acids. The germline V gene encodes CDR1 SQVTM and CDR2 ANQGSEA. The CDR3 spells CSVEWLAGYNEQFF. The CDR3 DNA sequence: TGCAGCGTTGAATGGTTAGCGGGGTACAATGAGCAGTTCTTC.

The chain couples TRBV10-3 to TRBJ2-7, with 7 bases that match TRBD1. V trimming: 8 bases; J trimming: 3 bases; junction bases outside the gene matches: 10. Germline loops: CDR1 ENHRY, CDR2 SYGVKD. The length of the CDR3 is 14 residues. The CDR3 DNA is TGTGCCATCGGCACCCGGACAGGAGACTACGAGCAGTACTTC. This encodes CAIGTRTGDYEQYF.

The chain uses TRBV5-1 and TRBJ2-1; TRBD2 aligns across 8 bases. The trim removed 1 base at V and 8 bases at J, leaving 8 bases unmatched. Germline V lookup: CDR1 SGHRS, CDR2 YFSETQ. This CDR3 comprises 15 residues. CDR3 bases: TGCGCCAGCAGCTTGACTAGCGGCTATATCTATGAGCAGTTCTTC. It codes for CASSLTSGYIYEQFF.

The chain links TRBV7-2 to TRBJ2-5, with TRBD1 matching over 12 bases. There are 16 residues in the CDR3. Germline V gene sequence: CDR1 SGHTA, CDR2 FQGNSA. V dropped 7 bases and J dropped 5; count of bases not matched to a gene: 11. As DNA, the CDR3 is TGTGCCAGCACCGGTCGGGCGGGACAGGGGGCGGAGACCCAGTACTTC. Amino acid sequence: CASTGRAGQGAETQYF. Full variable domain (rest looked up from reference TRBV7-2 and TRBJ2-5): GAGVSQSPSNKVTEKGKDVELRCDPISGHTALYWYRQSLGQGLEFLIYFQGNSAPDKSGLPSDRFSAERTGGSVSTLTIQRTQQEDSAVYLCASTGRAGQGAETQYFGPGTRLLVL.

The chain employs TRBV4-1 and TRBJ1-4; 12 nucleotides agree with TRBD1. CDR3 length equals 14 residues. After removal of 0 bases from V and 10 bases from J, the junction contained 0 bases not matched to a gene. CDR1 is MGHRA, CDR2 YSYEKL, per germline. The CDR3 bases are TGCGCCAGCAGCCAAGAGGGACAGGGGGCAAAACTGTTTTTT. Protein sequence: CASSQEGQGAKLFF.

This clone counts as medium-sized. The chain carries TRBV5-1 and TRBJ2-7, with 9 bases aligning to TRBD2. Germline trimming cut 4 bases from V and 1 base from J; bases unmatched to any gene: 15. This CDR3 comprises 18 residues. The germline gives CDR1 SGHRS, CDR2 YFSETQ. This CDR3 is CASSPGRGPGLASYEQYF. CDR3 DNA: TGCGCCAGCAGCCCCGGCCGGGGCCCGGGACTAGCATCCTACGAGCAGTACTTC.

The J gene is TRBJ2-2, the V gene TRBV5-1, with 12 bases identical to TRBD2. Germline CDR1 SGHRS, CDR2 YFSETQ. J was trimmed by 6 bases and V by 4 bases; bases with no gene match: 7. The CDR3 has 16 amino acids. CDR3 nucleotides: TGCGCCAGCAGCCTCGGGACTAGCGGGTTGCCCGGGGAGCTGTTTTTT. Translated: CASSLGTSGLPGELFF.